The clone carrying this TCR beta chain was counted a single time. The data are from a study of circulating and synovial CD4+ cells in juvenile arthritis. Per germline, CDR1 SEHNR and CDR2 FQNEAQ (reference sequence). The V segment lost 1 base and the J segment 0 bases; nucleotides outside the gene matches: 6. The CDR3 contains 16 residues. The method was immunoSEQ multiplex PCR; TCRdb's version includes in-frame clones alone and lacks a portion of them. Seen here are tens of thousands of clones, roughly 96% observed once, and the top ten hold roughly 0.69%. The V and J genes are TRBV7-9 and TRBJ2-7; TRBD2 aligns across 7 bases. Input material: CD4+ T cells from blood. The clonotype comes from a human donor with juvenile idiopathic arthritis. The CDR3 region is CASSLGQGGGSYEQYF. DNA for the CDR3: TGTGCCAGCAGCTTAGGGCAGGGCGGGGGCTCCTACGAGCAGTACTTC.